This T cell receptor beta chain was sequenced for a study of T cell changes during pregnancy in multiple sclerosis. The CDR3 is 16 amino acids. Germline CDR1 reads LNHDA; CDR2 reads SQIVND (reference sequence). Trimming left V 5 bases short and J 6 bases short, with 22 bases between. Using immunoSEQ multiplex PCR, the repertoire was profiled, and TCRdb retains in-frame clones only, with some absent. In the table there are 12,000 or so clones, 86% of which are singletons. The rearrangement links TRBV19 to TRBJ1-1; D is unclear. The source of this sequence is a female donor in good health, enrolled as a control in a pregnancy study. The specimen was CD8+ T cells from peripheral blood mononuclear cells, collected in the second trimester of pregnancy. Here the CDR3 reads CASSRGDPLAWAEAFF. The CDR3 nucleotides are TGTGCCAGTAGTCGCGGGGATCCATTGGCGTGGGCTGAAGCTTTCTTT.